These 18 T cell receptor beta chains share one sample of origin, sequenced in a study of shared clonotypes between healthy human individuals. Clones were read by immunoSEQ multiplex PCR, and TCRdb kept only the in-frame ones, dropping some. The sample records some 2,100,000 clones, approximately 94% being singletons. Sequenced: naive CD4+ T cells sorted from blood. Subset described: CD45RA+ positively selected. The receptors here all came from a man younger than 30 in good health.

This clone has only a few counts. This chain connects TRBV7-2 to TRBJ1-5; D is perhaps TRBD1 (6 bases). The CDR3 loop spans 14 amino acids. CDR1 is SGHTA, CDR2 FQGNSA, per germline. V was shortened by 2 bases and J by 7 bases, with 12 bases between the two germline ends. The CDR3 DNA reads as TGTGCCAGCAGCTTATTTGAGGGGGGCCAGCCCCAGCATTTT. Its translation: CASSLFEGGQPQHF.

This rearrangement joins TRBV5-4 to TRBJ2-4; 8 bases match TRBD2. V trimming: 4 bases; J trimming: 5 bases; junction bases outside the gene matches: 2. CDR1 is SGHNT, CDR2 YYREEE, per germline (reference sequence). This CDR3 comprises 13 residues. DNA for the CDR3: TGTGCCAGCAGCCGGGGGGGAGAAAACATTCAGTACTTC. Its protein is CASSRGGENIQYF.

This clone was counted a single time. This chain uses TRBV5-4 with TRBJ2-7; 9 bases agree with TRBD2. The length of the CDR3 is 15 residues. After removal of 0 bases from V and 6 bases from J, the junction contained 7 bases not matched to a gene. Per the germline V gene, CDR1 is SGHNT and CDR2 is YYREEE (reference sequence). CDR3: CASSLVAGGPGEQYF. The CDR3 region has the DNA TGTGCCAGCAGCTTGGTGGCGGGAGGGCCCGGCGAGCAGTACTTC.

This clone was counted a single time. The chain combines TRBV5-4 with TRBJ1-3, with a tentative D call TRBD1 (5 bases). V was trimmed by 5 bases and J by 2 bases, leaving 17 bases between them. Germline assignment: CDR1 SGHNT and CDR2 YYREEE (reference sequence). The CDR3 spans 16 residues. The CDR3 is CASSDDPWGAGNTIYF. Here the CDR3 DNA reads TGTGCCAGCAGTGATGATCCCTGGGGGGCTGGAAACACCATATATTTT.

The J gene is TRBJ1-2, the V gene TRBV9; 7 bases line up with TRBD1. The germline CDR1 and CDR2 sequences are SGDLS and YYNGEE. Trimming at V came to 3 bases and at J to 8 bases, leaving 10 bases not matched to a gene. The CDR3 sequence is 14 residues long. The CDR3: CASSGGTVGRGYTF. The CDR3 coding sequence is TGTGCCAGCAGCGGCGGGACAGTTGGCCGGGGCTACACCTTC.

The chain is built from TRBV30 and TRBJ2-3; TRBD2 aligns across 8 bases. The junction had 4 bases not matched to a gene; V was cut back by 1 base and J by 4 bases. The CDR3 runs 14 residues. The germline gives CDR1 GTSNPN, CDR2 SVGIG (reference sequence). CDR3 nucleotide sequence: TGTGCCTGGAGTGGCGGGGGGTCCGCAGATACGCAGTATTTT. The encoded protein is CAWSGGGSADTQYF.

V is TRBV7-9 and J is TRBJ1-4; D may be TRBD1 (6 bases). CDR1 is SEHNR, CDR2 FQNEAQ, per germline (reference sequence). The ends were cut back, 5 bases at V and 5 bases at J, with 15 bases in the middle. This CDR3 has 15 residues. DNA of the CDR3: TGTGCCAGCAGCGTATCCGGGACAATGAATGAAAAACTGTTTTTT. Amino acid sequence: CASSVSGTMNEKLFF. Using reference TRBV7-9 and TRBJ1-4 for the parts outside the CDR3, the full variable domain is DTGVSQNPRHKITKRGQNVTFRCDPISEHNRLYWYRQTLGQGPEFLTYFQNEAQLEKSRLLSDRFSAERPKGSFSTLEIQRTEQGDSAMYLCASSVSGTMNEKLFFGSGTQLSVL.

The chain is built from TRBV12-5 and TRBJ2-5; 8 nucleotides match TRBD1. The CDR3 totals 17 residues. The germline V gene has CDR1 LGHNT and CDR2 FRNRAP. V shed 1 base and J 3 bases; nucleotides not matched to a gene: 10. The chain's CDR3 is CASGLGQQGGQKETQYF. CDR3 DNA: TGTGCTAGTGGTTTGGGCCAACAGGGGGGACAGAAAGAGACCCAGTACTTC.

The genes are TRBV6-5 and TRBJ1-1, with D uncertain. Germline V gene lookup returns CDR1 MNHEY and CDR2 SVGAGI. The CDR3 contains 14 residues. Trimming removed 5 bases from V and 5 bases from J, with 15 bases in between. CDR3 protein: CASSDPQVRTEAFF. For the CDR3, the DNA is TGTGCCAGCAGTGATCCCCAGGTGAGGACTGAAGCTTTCTTT.

Details on this clone: The sample contains more than one DNA sequence encoding this CDR3. The chain uses TRBV28 and TRBJ2-5; tentative D call: TRBD2 (6 bases). CDR1 MDHEN and CDR2 SYDVKM come from the germline V gene. Trimming removed 2 bases at V and 1 base at J, with 8 bases between. The CDR3 is 14 residues long. The CDR3 bases are TGTGCCAGCAGTTTAGGGGGACTCCAAGAGACCCAGTACTTC. Translating gives CASSLGGLQETQYF.

The genes are TRBV7-9 and TRBJ1-2, with TRBD1 matching 9 bases. With V trimmed by 1 base and J by 7 bases, 10 bases remained unmatched. Per the germline V gene, CDR1 is SEHNR and CDR2 is FQNEAQ (reference sequence). This CDR3 is 16 amino acids long. In DNA form, the CDR3 reads TGTGCCAGCAGCTTAGATAGGACAGGGGATGTTCGTGGCTACACCTTC. This gives the protein CASSLDRTGDVRGYTF.

This clone occurred once. The chain has TRBV9 and TRBJ2-3, with 7 bases lining up with TRBD1. The CDR3 loop spans 16 amino acids. V shed 2 bases, J shed 1 base, and the junction held 7 bases outside the gene matches. CDR1 is SGDLS and CDR2 is YYNGEE in the germline V gene. CDR3 region: CASSVRQGVGTDTQYF. In DNA, the CDR3 is TGTGCCAGCAGCGTCAGACAGGGAGTGGGCACAGATACGCAGTATTTT.

The chain employs TRBV6-1 and TRBJ1-1; D is unresolved. Germline values: CDR1 MNHNS, CDR2 SASEGT. Trimming cost V 4 bases and J 3 bases, with 9 bases left between them. This CDR3 has 13 residues. CDR3 DNA sequence: TGTGCCAGCAGTGCAACAGATGACACTGAAGCTTTCTTT. Its protein is CASSATDDTEAFF.

The table lists this clone with a count of one. This chain uses TRBV27 with TRBJ1-2, with D maybe TRBD1 (5 bases). The germline V gene has CDR1 MNHEY and CDR2 SMNVEV (reference sequence). The CDR3 contains 14 residues. V dropped 6 bases and J dropped 4 bases, with 15 bases sitting between them. In DNA, the CDR3 is TGTGCCAGCAGACCAAATGGGGGAATCTATGGCTACACCTTC. Translation: CASRPNGGIYGYTF.

The chain combines TRBV6-5 with TRBJ2-2; 8 bases map to TRBD2. Germline CDR1 reads MNHEY; CDR2 reads SVGAGI. CDR3 length: 15 amino acids. V lost 6 bases to trimming and J lost 5 bases; unmatched junction nucleotides: 8. CDR3 loop: CASSPGGGVTGELFF. DNA for the CDR3: TGTGCCAGCAGCCCGGGGGGGGGCGTAACCGGGGAGCTGTTTTTT.

Written as DNA, the CDR3 is TGTGCCAGCAGCGTAGGACAGAAGAACACTGAAGCTTTCTTT. Translated, it gives CASSVGQKNTEAFF. J is TRBJ1-1 and V is TRBV9; weak D call: TRBD1 (5 bases). V lost 0 bases to trimming and J lost 1 base, with 7 bases between them. Germline CDR1 reads SGDLS; CDR2 reads YYNGEE. The CDR3 consists of 14 residues.

This rearrangement joins TRBV5-4 to TRBJ2-3; perhaps TRBD2 as D (6 bases). The V gene's germline CDR1 is SGHNT and CDR2 YYREEE (reference sequence). This CDR3 comprises 14 residues. Trimming took 6 bases from V and 2 from J, leaving 13 bases between them. The CDR3, as DNA: TGTGCCAGCACCCGACTAGATTACACAGATACGCAGTATTTT. Translated: CASTRLDYTDTQYF. Filled out from reference TRBV5-4 and TRBJ2-3, the complete variable domain reads ETGVTQSPTHLIKTRGQQVTLRCSSQSGHNTVSWYQQALGQGPQFIFQYYREEENGRGNFPPRFSGLQFPNYSSELNVNALELDDSALYLCASTRLDYTDTQYFGPGTRLTVL.

The V call is TRBV5-1, the J call TRBJ2-3; D uncertain. V lost 4 bases, J lost 1 base, and 10 bases lay in between. The CDR3 length is 14 residues. The germline V gene encodes CDR1 SGHRS and CDR2 YFSETQ. The CDR3 loop reads CASSTEDRTDTQYF. The CDR3 region has the DNA TGCGCCAGCAGCACCGAGGACCGCACAGATACGCAGTATTTT.